This T cell receptor beta chain is drawn from a study of T cells after posttransplantation cyclophosphamide. Study observations and caveats: Later post-transplant blood repertoires were often dominated by donor CD8+ memory clones. After PTCy, TRB diversity resembled that of CNI/methotrexate controls.

The table lists this clone with a few counts. Its antigen is still unknown. The V gene's germline CDR1 is MNHEY and CDR2 SMNVEV (reference sequence). This CDR3 contains 13 residues. V dropped 3 bases and J dropped 5 bases, with 5 bases sitting between them. Libraries were prepared by immunoSEQ multiplex PCR; TCRdb keeps only in-frame clonotypes and omits some of them. Of some 37,000 clones in the sample, 78% were seen once. Cyclophosphamide on days +3 and +4 followed busulfan-fludarabine conditioning and a marrow graft. The rearrangement links TRBV27 to TRBJ1-6; D unclear. The sequence derives from a female patient between 40 and 55 years old who received an allogeneic stem cell transplant from a related donor, was CMV-positive, and had no GVHD. A subset of T cells may come from the graft donor. Sequencing used CD4+ T cells sorted from blood, obtained 1,700 to 2,000 days after a stem cell transplant with posttransplant cyclophosphamide. The CDR3 nucleotides read TGTGCCAGCAGTTTTAGAAATAATTCACCCCTCCACTTT. As protein: CASSFRNNSPLHF.